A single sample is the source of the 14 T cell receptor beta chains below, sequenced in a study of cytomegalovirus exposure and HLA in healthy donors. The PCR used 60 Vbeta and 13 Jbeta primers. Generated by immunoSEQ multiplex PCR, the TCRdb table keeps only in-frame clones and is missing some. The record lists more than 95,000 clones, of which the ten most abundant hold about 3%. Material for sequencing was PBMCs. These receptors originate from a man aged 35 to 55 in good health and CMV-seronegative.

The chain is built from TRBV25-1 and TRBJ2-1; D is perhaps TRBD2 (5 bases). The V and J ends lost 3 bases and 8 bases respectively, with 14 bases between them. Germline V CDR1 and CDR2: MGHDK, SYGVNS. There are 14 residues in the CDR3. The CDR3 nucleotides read TGTGCCAGCAGTGAGGCCGGGGAATCCGATGAGCAGTTCTTC. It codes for CASSEAGESDEQFF.

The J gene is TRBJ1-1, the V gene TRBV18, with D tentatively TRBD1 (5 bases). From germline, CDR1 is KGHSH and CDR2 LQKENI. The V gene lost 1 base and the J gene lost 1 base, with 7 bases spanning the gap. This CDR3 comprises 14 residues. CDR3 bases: TGTGCCAGCTCACCACAAGGACAGAACACTGAAGCTTTCTTT. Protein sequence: CASSPQGQNTEAFF.

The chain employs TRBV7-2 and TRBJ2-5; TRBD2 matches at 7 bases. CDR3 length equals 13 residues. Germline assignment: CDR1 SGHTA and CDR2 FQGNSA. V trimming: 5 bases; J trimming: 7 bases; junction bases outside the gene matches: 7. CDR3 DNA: TGTGCCAGCAGCGGGACTACTGGGGGGACCCAGTACTTC. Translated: CASSGTTGGTQYF.

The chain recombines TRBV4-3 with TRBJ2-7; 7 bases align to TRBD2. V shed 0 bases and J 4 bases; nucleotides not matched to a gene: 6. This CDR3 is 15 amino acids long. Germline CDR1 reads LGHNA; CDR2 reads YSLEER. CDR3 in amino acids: CASSQDSAGRYEQYF. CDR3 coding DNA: TGCGCCAGCAGCCAAGATTCAGCGGGAAGGTACGAGCAGTACTTC.

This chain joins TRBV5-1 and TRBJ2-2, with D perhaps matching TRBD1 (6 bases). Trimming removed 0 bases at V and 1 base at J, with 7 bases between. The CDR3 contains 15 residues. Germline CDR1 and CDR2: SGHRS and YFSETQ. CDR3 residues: CASSLGGQNTGELFF. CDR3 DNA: TGCGCCAGCAGCTTGGGGGGGCAGAACACCGGGGAGCTGTTTTTT.

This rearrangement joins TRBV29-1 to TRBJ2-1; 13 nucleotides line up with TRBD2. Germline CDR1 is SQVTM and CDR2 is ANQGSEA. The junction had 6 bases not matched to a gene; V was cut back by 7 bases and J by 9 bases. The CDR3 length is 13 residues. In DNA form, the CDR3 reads TGCAGCGGGCAACTAGCGGGAGGGTCTGAGCAGTTCTTC. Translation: CSGQLAGGSEQFF.

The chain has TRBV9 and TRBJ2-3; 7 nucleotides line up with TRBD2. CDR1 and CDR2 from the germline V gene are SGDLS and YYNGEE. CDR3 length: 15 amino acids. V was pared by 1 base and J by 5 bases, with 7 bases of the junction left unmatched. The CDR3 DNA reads TGTGCCAGCAGCGTAATGGGGGGGAGCGTAGATACGCAGTATTTT. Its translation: CASSVMGGSVDTQYF.

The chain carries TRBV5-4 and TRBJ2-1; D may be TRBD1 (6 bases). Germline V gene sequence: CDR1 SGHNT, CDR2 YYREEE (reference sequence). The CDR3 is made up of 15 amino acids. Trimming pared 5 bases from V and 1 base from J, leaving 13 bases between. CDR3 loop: CASSRGGGSYNEQFF. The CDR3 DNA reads TGTGCCAGCAGTCGAGGGGGTGGGTCCTACAATGAGCAGTTCTTC.

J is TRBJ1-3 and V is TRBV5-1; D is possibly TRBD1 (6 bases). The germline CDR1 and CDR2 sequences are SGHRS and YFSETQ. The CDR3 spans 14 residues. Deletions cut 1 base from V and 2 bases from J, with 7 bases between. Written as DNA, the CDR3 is TGCGCCAGCAGCTTGACAGGGACTGGAAACACCATATATTTT. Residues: CASSLTGTGNTIYF.

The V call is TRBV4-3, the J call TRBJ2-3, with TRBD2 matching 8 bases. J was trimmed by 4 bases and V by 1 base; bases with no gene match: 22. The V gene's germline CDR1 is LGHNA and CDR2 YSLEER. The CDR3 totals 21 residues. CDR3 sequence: CASSQGPLAGSTLTSADTQYF. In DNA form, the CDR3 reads TGCGCCAGCAGCCAAGGCCCCCTAGCGGGCTCTACTCTCACAAGCGCAGATACGCAGTATTTT.

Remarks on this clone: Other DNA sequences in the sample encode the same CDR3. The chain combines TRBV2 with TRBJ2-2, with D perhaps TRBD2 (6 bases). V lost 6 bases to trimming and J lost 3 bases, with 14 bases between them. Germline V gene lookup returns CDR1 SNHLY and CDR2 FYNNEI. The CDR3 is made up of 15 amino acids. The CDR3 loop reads CASRGGGRDTGELFF. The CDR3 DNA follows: TGTGCCAGCAGGGGGGGAGGTCGCGACACCGGGGAGCTGTTTTTT.

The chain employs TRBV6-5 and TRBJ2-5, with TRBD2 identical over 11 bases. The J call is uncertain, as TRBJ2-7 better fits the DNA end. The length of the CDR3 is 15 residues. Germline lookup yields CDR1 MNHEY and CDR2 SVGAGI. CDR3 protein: CASSYGTSGSYEQYF. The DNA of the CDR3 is TGTGCCAGCAGTTATGGGACTAGCGGCTCCTACGAGCAGTACTTC.

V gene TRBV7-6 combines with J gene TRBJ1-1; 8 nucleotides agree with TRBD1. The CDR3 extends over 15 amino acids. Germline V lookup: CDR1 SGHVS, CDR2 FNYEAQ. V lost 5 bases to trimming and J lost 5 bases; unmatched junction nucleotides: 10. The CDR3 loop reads CASSHPGQGGTEAFF. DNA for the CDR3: TGTGCCAGCAGCCACCCCGGACAGGGAGGGACTGAAGCTTTCTTT.

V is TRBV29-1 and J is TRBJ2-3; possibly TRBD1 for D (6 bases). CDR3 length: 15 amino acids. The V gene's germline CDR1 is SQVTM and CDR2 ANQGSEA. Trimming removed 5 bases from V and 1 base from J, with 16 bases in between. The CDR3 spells CSVRAGAPRTDTQYF. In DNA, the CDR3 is TGCAGCGTTAGGGCAGGGGCCCCTCGCACAGATACGCAGTATTTT.